The 18 T cell receptor beta chains below come from one sample, sequenced in a study of regulatory T cells in long-lasting Graves disease (dated by TCRdb to the early 2020s). The library came from multiplex PCR. Instrument on record: Illumina HiSeq 4000. iRepertoire HTBI primers and Arm-PCR amplification of CDR3 regions were used to construct TCR beta libraries. The raw public reads went through TCRdb reprocessing: fastp at Q25, MiXCR clone calling, in-frame beta chains kept. Identical CDR3 proteins give one entry, which carries the most common genes and DNA. This sample gives about 300,000 distinct CDR3 sequences in total; around 20% of them show up just once. Jointly, the top ten make up approximately 60% of the sample. The time point label for this specimen denotes: persistent/refractory GD, antithyroid drugs over 5 years with positive TRAb. For both TCR sequencing and RNA sequencing, RNA was extracted from PBMCs using TRIzol.

The specimen comprised peripheral blood mononuclear cells (PBMCs), sampled when the disease was refractory, from a patient treated with antithyroid drugs. The receptors here all came from a female donor with Graves disease.

This clonotype was seen a single time. One junction end disagrees with the germline gene, perhaps due to a read error. This chain links TRBV20-1 with TRBJ2-5, with 9 bases lining up with TRBD1. Germline CDR1 reads DFQATT; CDR2 reads SNEGSKA (reference sequence). The CDR3 is 13 amino acids. The CDR3 reads CSILGDREETRYF. The CDR3 nucleotides are TGCAGTATTCTTGGGGACAGGGAGGAGACCCGGTACTTC.

This clonotype was counted a few times. J is TRBJ2-7 and V is TRBV19; 8 bases agree with TRBD1. The CDR3 runs 15 residues. V lost 4 bases and J lost 0; bases outside the gene matches: 5. Germline values: CDR1 LNHDA, CDR2 SQIVND (reference sequence). CDR3 sequence: CASSTSGTGSYEQYF. CDR3 DNA: TGTGCCAGTAGTACATCCGGGACAGGCTCCTACGAGCAGTACTTC.

Details on this clonotype: This may be a read error: a much more frequent sequence differs by one nucleotide. The gene calls are TRBV2 and TRBJ2-2, with 8 bases lining up with TRBD2. CDR1 is SNHLY, CDR2 FYNNEI, per germline. The CDR3 has 14 amino acids. The CDR3 region has the DNA TGTGTCAGCAGCCCGGGAGGGTTCACCGGGGAGCTGTTTTTT. Protein: CVSSPGGFTGELFF.

This clonotype was picked up many times. CDR3 DNA sequence: TGTGCCAGCAGCTTAGACCGCGGGCCGGGCGAAGAGACCCAGTACTTC. Residues: CASSLDRGPGEETQYF. The V call is TRBV11-2, the J call TRBJ2-5, with D possibly matching TRBD2 (5 bases). The CDR3 covers 16 residues. The germline CDR1 and CDR2 sequences are SGHAT and FQNNGV. V was shortened by 0 bases and J by 3 bases, with 14 bases between the two germline ends.

The V gene is TRBV10-3, the J gene TRBJ1-2; 7 bases agree with TRBD1. The CDR3 totals 14 residues. In germline, CDR1 is ENHRY, CDR2 SYGVKD. J gave up 8 bases and V 3 bases, and 9 bases lay outside the gene matches. For the CDR3, the DNA is TGTGCCATCAGTGAAAGTGACAGGGCATACGGCTACACCTTC. Its translation is CAISESDRAYGYTF.

This clonotype was seen only a few times. This chain connects TRBV7-9 to TRBJ2-6; D not resolved. CDR1 and CDR2 (germline): SEHNR, FQNEAQ (reference sequence). This CDR3 comprises 18 residues. V lost 5 bases and J lost 0, with 17 bases in between. The CDR3 is CASSPRQDENSGANVLTF. The CDR3 DNA reads TGTGCCAGCAGCCCGCGTCAAGACGAGAACTCTGGGGCCAACGTCCTGACTTTC. The variable domain in full, completed from reference TRBV7-9 and TRBJ2-6, reads DTGVSQNPRHKITKRGQNVTFRCDPISEHNRLYWYRQTLGQGPEFLTYFQNEAQLEKSRLLSDRFSAERPKGSFSTLEIQRTEQGDSAMYLCASSPRQDENSGANVLTFGAGSRLTVL.

This clonotype was picked up many times. The gene calls are TRBV2 and TRBJ2-7, with unresolved D. Trimming stripped 6 bases from V and 5 bases from J, with 5 bases between. The CDR3 loop spans 10 amino acids. Germline V gene data show CDR1 as SNHLY and CDR2 as FYNNEI. The CDR3 DNA follows: TGTGCCAGCAGGTCCCACGAGCAGTACTTC. Protein sequence: CASRSHEQYF.

The CDR3: CASRRDRGLNSPLHF. The CDR3 coding sequence is TGTGCCAGCAGAAGGGACAGGGGATTAAATTCACCCCTCCACTTT. The V call is TRBV12-3 or TRBV12-4, the J call TRBJ1-6; 10 nucleotides line up with TRBD1. V trimming: 6 bases; J trimming: 7 bases; junction bases outside the gene matches: 6. This CDR3 region has 15 residues.

This clonotype was counted only a few times. This chain joins TRBV3-1 and TRBJ1-2; D is unresolved. The CDR3 sequence is 13 residues long. The V end was cut by 1 base, the J end by 6 bases, with 9 bases between. CDR1 and CDR2 from the germline V gene are LGHDT and YNNKEL (reference sequence). Written as DNA, the CDR3 is TGTGCCAGCAGCCAAGGGGTTGGTGATGGCTACACCTTC. Protein product: CASSQGVGDGYTF.

The rearrangement uses TRBV9 and TRBJ2-7, with D possibly being TRBD1 (6 bases). The germline CDR1 and CDR2 sequences are SGDLS and YYNGEE. CDR3 length: 15 amino acids. The germline V and J ends were trimmed by 7 bases and 5 bases, with 22 bases remaining between them. This CDR3 reads CASPQAVAEGDEQYF. DNA for the CDR3: TGTGCCAGCCCCCAGGCCGTGGCAGAGGGGGACGAGCAGTACTTC.

V usage is TRBV7-6 and J usage is TRBJ2-3; D is undetermined. V dropped 4 bases and J dropped 6 bases, with 8 bases sitting between them. The V gene's germline CDR1 is SGHVS and CDR2 FNYEAQ. The CDR3 has 12 residues. The CDR3 nucleotides are TGTGCCAGCAGCTCGCTAGGGGATACGCAGTATTTT. Its translation is CASSSLGDTQYF.

This clonotype appeared a few times. The chain carries TRBV12-5 and TRBJ2-7, with unresolved D. The CDR3 sequence is 10 residues long. V was clipped by 6 bases and J by 6 bases, with 6 bases between them. Germline assignment: CDR1 LGHNT and CDR2 FRNRAP. CDR3 DNA sequence: TGTGCTAGTGGAGGGTCCGAGCAGTACTTC. As protein: CASGGSEQYF.

Many counts were recorded for this clonotype. The genes are TRBV28 and TRBJ1-5; TRBD1 is a possible D gene (6 bases). The CDR3 runs to 17 residues. The V gene's germline CDR1 is MDHEN and CDR2 SYDVKM. V gave up 4 bases and J gave up 10 bases, with 26 bases separating them. CDR3 sequence: CASSSQGKGGSRQPQHF. CDR3 in DNA: TGTGCCAGCAGTTCACAGGGAAAAGGAGGATCCCGACAACCCCAGCATTTT.

This clonotype came up a few times. The chain carries TRBV6-2 or TRBV6-3 and TRBJ2-7, with 8 bases matching TRBD1. The length of the CDR3 is 17 residues. CDR1 is MNHEY, CDR2 SVGEGT, per germline. V trimming: 0 bases; J trimming: 5 bases; junction bases outside the gene matches: 12. The CDR3 nucleotides read TGTGCCAGCAGTTACTCCGGACCCGGGACAGGACTCAACGAGCAGTACTTC. Protein product: CASSYSGPGTGLNEQYF.

This clonotype was counted only a few times. This chain joins TRBV7-2 and TRBJ2-7; D gene ambiguous. CDR3 size: 14 residues. CDR1 and CDR2 (germline): SGHTA, FQGNSA. Trimming took 2 bases from V and 1 from J, leaving 9 bases between them. The CDR3 DNA sequence: TGTGCCAGCAGCTTAAGGATACCTTCCTACGAGCAGTACTTC. The encoded protein is CASSLRIPSYEQYF.

This clonotype has only a few counts. The chain employs TRBV4-3 and TRBJ1-2, with D possibly matching TRBD1 (5 bases). There are 15 residues in the CDR3. Per the germline V gene, CDR1 is LGHNA and CDR2 is YSLEER. The ends were cut back, 0 bases at V and 4 bases at J, with 12 bases in the middle. The DNA for the CDR3 is TGCGCCAGCAGCCAAGATGGTTGGGGGGGCTATGGCTACACCTTC. Translation gives CASSQDGWGGYGYTF.

The V call is TRBV7-9, the J call TRBJ1-1; weak D call: TRBD1 (6 bases). Deletions cut 1 base from V and 1 base from J, with 10 bases between. CDR1 is SEHNR and CDR2 is FQNEAQ in the germline V gene (reference sequence). The CDR3 is 15 amino acids. In DNA form, the CDR3 reads TGTGCCAGCAGCTTAGACAGGGATAAGAACACTGAAGCTTTCTTT. Amino acids: CASSLDRDKNTEAFF.

The J gene is TRBJ2-2, the V gene TRBV5-1, with TRBD2 as a possible D gene (5 bases). The CDR3 runs 15 residues. Trimming removed 0 bases at V and 5 bases at J, with 11 bases between. Germline V gene sequence: CDR1 SGHRS, CDR2 YFSETQ. CDR3 nucleotide sequence: TGCGCCAGCAGCTTGGAGGCGGGTCTAACCGGGGAGCTGTTTTTT. Amino acid sequence: CASSLEAGLTGELFF.